Below are 29 T cell receptor beta chains sequenced from a single sample in a study of blood T cell repertoires in COVID-19. The data were produced by immunoSEQ multiplex PCR, yet TCRdb's version contains in-frame clones alone and is incomplete. The table records about 3,800 clones, about 89% of them present only once. Sample: peripheral blood. The source is a man between 45 and 60 years old with active COVID-19.

The J gene is TRBJ1-4, the V gene TRBV6-2 or TRBV6-3, with 7 bases identical to TRBD1. Germline CDR1 and CDR2: MNHEY and SVGEGT. The CDR3 runs 15 residues. Germline trimming cut 2 bases from V and 0 bases from J; bases unmatched to any gene: 0. The CDR3 DNA is TGTGCCAGCAGTTACGGACAGGCAACTAATGAAAAACTGTTTTTT. Residues: CASSYGQATNEKLFF.

This clone has only one observation. The V gene is TRBV7-6, the J gene TRBJ1-1, with 9 bases identical to TRBD1. Germline V gives CDR1 SGHVS, CDR2 FNYEAQ. The CDR3 consists of 18 residues. J was trimmed by 0 bases and V by 2 bases; bases with no gene match: 10. CDR3 sequence (DNA): TGTGCCAGCAGCTTATTTTCGGGACAGGGTATGATGAACACTGAAGCTTTCTTT. Protein product: CASSLFSGQGMMNTEAFF.

CDR3 DNA sequence: TGTGCCAGCAGTTACTTTTCCCCGGGGTTCACTGAAGCTTTCTTT. This sequence encodes CASSYFSPGFTEAFF. The genes are TRBV6-2 or TRBV6-3 and TRBJ1-1, with no clear D. Trimming took 1 base from V and 4 from J, leaving 13 bases between them. This CDR3 spans 15 amino acids. Germline V gives CDR1 MNHEY, CDR2 SVGEGT.

V and J are TRBV15 and TRBJ2-5; 7 bases are a match to TRBD1. The V gene end was trimmed by 5 bases and the J gene end by 2 bases; junction bases not matched to a gene: 8. Germline V gives CDR1 LNHNV, CDR2 YYDKDF (reference sequence). The CDR3 loop spans 15 amino acids. The CDR3 DNA reads as TGTGCCACCAGCCTCCCGGGACAGTTGCAAGAGACCCAGTACTTC. It is translated as CATSLPGQLQETQYF.

This chain connects TRBV5-1 to TRBJ2-7; 7 bases are shared with TRBD2. The trim removed 3 bases at V and 1 base at J, leaving 4 bases unmatched. The length of the CDR3 is 14 residues. CDR1 and CDR2 (germline): SGHRS, YFSETQ. CDR3 nucleotides: TGCGCCAGCAGCTGGAGCGGGGCATCCTACGAGCAGTACTTC. Translation: CASSWSGASYEQYF.

This clone was counted a single time. The V call is TRBV6-5, the J call TRBJ1-1; D not certain. V lost 9 bases and J lost 1, with 15 bases in between. The CDR3 runs 14 residues. The germline gives CDR1 MNHEY, CDR2 SVGAGI. The CDR3 region is CARESGLRNTEAFF. CDR3 DNA: TGTGCCAGAGAGTCTGGACTGCGGAACACTGAAGCTTTCTTT.

The V and J genes are TRBV5-5 and TRBJ1-5, with TRBD1 matching over 7 bases. The germline CDR1 and CDR2 sequences are SGHKS and YYEKEE (reference sequence). This CDR3 contains 15 residues. V dropped 4 bases and J dropped 2; count of bases not matched to a gene: 6. CDR3 nucleotides: TGTGCCAGCAGCACTACCGGGACAGGCAATCAGCCCCAGCATTTT. This gives the protein CASSTTGTGNQPQHF.

The chain is built from TRBV6-5 and TRBJ1-5; 8 bases map to TRBD1. J was trimmed by 10 bases and V by 5 bases; bases with no gene match: 13. Germline V gene sequence: CDR1 MNHEY, CDR2 SVGAGI. The CDR3 is made up of 15 amino acids. CDR3 protein: CASSPSPGQGIPQHF. CDR3 nucleotides: TGTGCCAGCAGTCCTTCCCCCGGACAGGGAATTCCCCAGCATTTT.

The rearrangement links TRBV4-1 to TRBJ2-1, with 12 positions matching TRBD2. CDR1 and CDR2 from the germline V gene are MGHRA and YSYEKL. The CDR3 is made up of 15 amino acids. Trimming at V came to 0 bases and at J to 9 bases, leaving 3 bases not matched to a gene. The chain's CDR3 is CASSQDRLAGVEQFF. The DNA of the CDR3 is TGCGCCAGCAGCCAAGACCGACTAGCGGGAGTTGAGCAGTTCTTC.

The J gene is TRBJ1-2, the V gene TRBV5-4; possible D gene TRBD1, 5 bases. The CDR3 length is 12 residues. Germline V gives CDR1 SGHNT, CDR2 YYREEE (reference sequence). CDR3 nucleotide sequence: TGTGCGGGGGGGTCGGAGAACTATGGCTACACCTTC. Encoded protein: CAGGSENYGYTF.

The chain employs TRBV18 and TRBJ2-5; 10 bases align to TRBD1. Trimming cost V 1 base and J 4 bases; bases outside gene matches: 9. Germline CDR1 reads KGHSH; CDR2 reads LQKENI. This CDR3 contains 17 residues. The CDR3 spells CASSPRVGTGALETQYF. The DNA of the CDR3 is TGTGCCAGCTCACCACGGGTCGGGACAGGGGCACTAGAGACCCAGTACTTC.

The chain is built from TRBV2 and TRBJ2-1, with D perhaps matching TRBD1 (6 bases). CDR1 and CDR2 (germline): SNHLY, FYNNEI. V dropped 7 bases and J dropped 4 bases, with 20 bases sitting between them. The CDR3 has 16 amino acids. DNA for the CDR3: TGTGCCAGCATAAGGGAACAGGGTGGGGGATACAATGAGCAGTTCTTC. Translating gives CASIREQGGGYNEQFF.

The chain combines TRBV6-1 with TRBJ1-3; D unresolved. V dropped 6 bases and J dropped 0 bases, with 6 bases sitting between them. Germline V gives CDR1 MNHNS, CDR2 SASEGT. The CDR3 runs 13 residues. The CDR3 coding sequence is TGTGCCAGCAGCCAATTCTCTGGAAACACCATATATTTT. Residues: CASSQFSGNTIYF.

V is TRBV29-1 and J is TRBJ2-3; 13 bases map to TRBD2. Looked up from germline, CDR1 is SQVTM and CDR2 is ANQGSEA. J lost 2 bases, V lost 3 bases, and 11 bases had no gene match. CDR3 size: 18 residues. The CDR3 region is CSVDGTSGTELHTDTQYF. The CDR3 DNA reads as TGCAGCGTTGATGGGACTAGCGGGACCGAACTTCACACAGATACGCAGTATTTT.

The CDR3 is CASREGASGEKLFF. Written as DNA, the CDR3 is TGTGCCAGCCGAGAGGGGGCCTCGGGCGAAAAACTGTTTTTT. The chain combines TRBV2 with TRBJ1-4, with 7 bases matching TRBD1. Per the germline V gene, CDR1 is SNHLY and CDR2 is FYNNEI. This CDR3 contains 14 residues. After removal of 8 bases from V and 8 bases from J, the junction contained 11 bases not matched to a gene. The complete variable domain, with remaining parts taken from reference TRBV2 and TRBJ1-4, reads EPEVTQTPSHQVTQMGQEVILRCVPISNHLYFYWYRQILGQKVEFLVSFYNNEISEKSEIFDDQFSVERPDGSNFTLKIRSTKLEDSAMYFCASREGASGEKLFFGSGTQLSVL.

The chain has TRBV9 and TRBJ2-2; D might be TRBD2 (6 bases). The CDR3 extends over 17 amino acids. Germline loops: CDR1 SGDLS, CDR2 YYNGEE. V was clipped by 2 bases and J by 5 bases, with 19 bases between them. The CDR3 DNA sequence: TGTGCCAGCAGCGTCCTTTCTAGCGCGCGAGGGACCGGGGAGCTGTTTTTT. Protein sequence: CASSVLSSARGTGELFF.

This chain connects TRBV10-2 to TRBJ2-3; 11 bases agree with TRBD2. Germline-derived CDR1 and CDR2 are WSHSY and SAAADI. The CDR3 runs to 21 residues. The ends lost 2 bases at V and 1 base at J; junction bases unmatched: 17. DNA for the CDR3: TGCGCCAGCAGTGAGGCCCTGACTAGCGGGGCGTCTGGTACGGGCACAGATACGCAGTATTTT. Translated: CASSEALTSGASGTGTDTQYF.

Only a few counts were recorded for this clone. Here the CDR3 DNA reads TGTGCCAGCAGCCCACCTGGACCCCCGGGGTACGAGCAGTACTTC. Translated, it gives CASSPPGPPGYEQYF. The gene calls are TRBV5-4 and TRBJ2-7, with D possibly being TRBD2 (5 bases). The CDR3 covers 15 residues. CDR1 is SGHNT and CDR2 is YYREEE in the germline V gene (reference sequence). V was trimmed by 4 bases and J by 4 bases, leaving 18 bases between them. Filled out from reference TRBV5-4 and TRBJ2-7, the complete variable domain reads ETGVTQSPTHLIKTRGQQVTLRCSSQSGHNTVSWYQQALGQGPQFIFQYYREEENGRGNFPPRFSGLQFPNYSSELNVNALELDDSALYLCASSPPGPPGYEQYFGPGTRLTVT.

The V gene is TRBV10-2, the J gene TRBJ2-7; TRBD2 agrees at 10 bases. V dropped 7 bases and J dropped 3; count of bases not matched to a gene: 3. The CDR3 is 13 residues long. Germline CDR1 is WSHSY and CDR2 is SAAADI. Here the CDR3 reads CASTSGSNYEQYF. DNA for the CDR3: TGCGCCAGCACTAGCGGGAGTAACTACGAGCAGTACTTC.

The chain uses TRBV7-2 and TRBJ2-7; possible D gene TRBD1, 5 bases. Trimming pared 1 base from V and 6 bases from J, leaving 13 bases between. From germline, CDR1 is SGHTA and CDR2 FQGNSA. CDR3 length equals 14 residues. The DNA for the CDR3 is TGTGCCAGCAGCTTAGTTAGGGGCCGCGCCGAGCAGTACTTC. This gives the protein CASSLVRGRAEQYF.

The rearrangement joins TRBV6-5 to TRBJ2-3; 7 bases agree with TRBD1. The CDR3 covers 13 residues. Germline V gene lookup returns CDR1 MNHEY and CDR2 SVGAGI. V gave up 7 bases and J gave up 8 bases; unmatched junction bases: 9. CDR3 sequence: CASTGQAHGTQYF. The CDR3 DNA follows: TGTGCCAGCACCGGACAGGCACACGGTACGCAGTATTTT.

The V and J genes are TRBV9 and TRBJ1-1; 9 bases map to TRBD1. With V trimmed by 3 bases and J by 1 base, 4 bases remained unmatched. Germline loops: CDR1 SGDLS, CDR2 YYNGEE. The CDR3 length is 15 residues. The CDR3 sequence: CASSAEDRGNTEAFF. The CDR3 DNA follows: TGTGCCAGCAGCGCGGAGGACAGGGGGAACACTGAAGCTTTCTTT. Together with reference TRBV9 and TRBJ1-1, the CDR3 gives the full variable domain: DSGVTQTPKHLITATGQRVTLRCSPRSGDLSVYWYQQSLDQGLQFLIQYYNGEERAKGNILERFSAQQFPDLHSELNLSSLELGDSALYFCASSAEDRGNTEAFFGQGTRLTVV.

The chain is built from TRBV3-1 (or the pseudogene TRBV3-2) and TRBJ2-6, with unresolved D. The CDR3 runs 15 residues. The ends were cut back, 4 bases at V and 0 bases at J, with 7 bases in the middle. Germline values: CDR1 LGHDT, CDR2 YNNKEL (reference sequence). The CDR3 spells CASSPDSSGANVLTF. The DNA for the CDR3 is TGTGCCAGCAGCCCTGATAGCTCTGGGGCCAACGTCCTGACTTTC.

In its sample, this clone is hyperexpanded. The chain is built from TRBV10-1 and TRBJ2-7; 7 nucleotides match TRBD2. J was trimmed by 0 bases and V by 2 bases; bases with no gene match: 1. The CDR3 contains 14 residues. Per germline, CDR1 WNHNN and CDR2 SYGVQD (reference sequence). In DNA, the CDR3 is TGCGCCAGCAGTGAGGGCGGGAGCTCCTACGAGCAGTACTTC. Translation gives CASSEGGSSYEQYF.

The rearrangement joins TRBV7-8 to TRBJ2-7, with TRBD1 as a possible D gene (5 bases). V lost 0 bases and J lost 0, with 21 bases in between. The germline gives CDR1 SGHVS, CDR2 FQNEAQ. This CDR3 spans 19 amino acids. The CDR3 is CASSLAPDTSRLPSYEQYF. In DNA form, the CDR3 reads TGTGCCAGCAGCTTAGCTCCGGACACCTCGAGACTCCCCTCCTACGAGCAGTACTTC.

The chain uses TRBV6-1 and TRBJ2-7; 12 bases map to TRBD2. The CDR3 length is 16 residues. The junction had 6 bases not matched to a gene; V was cut back by 4 bases and J by 2 bases. Per germline, CDR1 MNHNS and CDR2 SASEGT. The CDR3 protein is CASSAMRTSGTYEQYF. DNA of the CDR3: TGTGCCAGCAGTGCCATGAGGACTAGCGGGACCTACGAGCAGTACTTC.

This sequence joins TRBV30 and TRBJ1-4, with a weak D call TRBD1 (6 bases). There are 16 residues in the CDR3. Germline loops: CDR1 GTSNPN, CDR2 SVGIG (reference sequence). V was pared by 2 bases and J by 4 bases, with 17 bases between. The CDR3 DNA sequence: TGTGCCTGGAGTCTCCGGGGCGACAGGCGTAATGAAAAACTGTTTTTT. Encoded protein: CAWSLRGDRRNEKLFF.

This chain links TRBV5-3 with TRBJ2-7; D might be TRBD2 (6 bases). TRBV5-3 is identified as an open reading frame with a role that is uncertain. CDR3 length: 14 amino acids. V dropped 0 bases and J dropped 9 bases, with 16 bases sitting between them. The CDR3 DNA reads as TGTGCCAGAAGCTTGGTAACTTCCCTGGGGGGGCAGTACTTC. Amino acids: CARSLVTSLGGQYF.

The V gene is TRBV19, the J gene TRBJ2-2; 11 bases map to TRBD1. V gave up 11 bases and J gave up 3 bases; unmatched junction bases: 5. CDR3 length equals 14 residues. The V gene's germline CDR1 is LNHDA and CDR2 SQIVND (reference sequence). This CDR3 is CAAKGQGDTGELFF. DNA of the CDR3: TGTGCCGCAAAGGGACAGGGGGACACCGGGGAGCTGTTTTTT.